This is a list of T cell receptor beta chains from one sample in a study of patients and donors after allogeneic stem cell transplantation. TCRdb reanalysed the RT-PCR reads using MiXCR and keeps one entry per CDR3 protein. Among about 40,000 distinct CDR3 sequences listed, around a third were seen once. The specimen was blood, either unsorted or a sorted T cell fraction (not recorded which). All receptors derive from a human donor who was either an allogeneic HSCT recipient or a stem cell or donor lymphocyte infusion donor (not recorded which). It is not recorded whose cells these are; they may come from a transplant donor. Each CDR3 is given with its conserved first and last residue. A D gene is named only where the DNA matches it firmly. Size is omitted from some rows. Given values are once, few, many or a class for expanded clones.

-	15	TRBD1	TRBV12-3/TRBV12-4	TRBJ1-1	CASRIGGLVSFEAFF	TGTGCCAGCAGAATAGGGGGCCTGGTGTCTTTTGAAGCTTTCTTT
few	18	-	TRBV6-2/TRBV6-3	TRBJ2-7	CASSYSTRDYRSSYEQYF	TGTGCCAGCAGTTACTCTACCCGAGACTACAGGAGCTCCTACGAGCAGTACTTC
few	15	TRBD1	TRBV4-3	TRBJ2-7	CASSLMDRGDYEQYF	TGCGCCAGCAGCCTAATGGACAGGGGGGACTACGAGCAGTACTTC
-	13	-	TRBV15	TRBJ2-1	CATSKQLSNEQFF	TGTGCCACCAGCAAACAGCTTAGCAATGAGCAGTTCTTC
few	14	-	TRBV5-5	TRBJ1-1	CASSLLGDATEAFF	TGTGCCAGCAGCTTGTTGGGGGACGCCACTGAAGCTTTCTTT
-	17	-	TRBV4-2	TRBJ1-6	CASSQGSQPTYNSPLHF	TGTGCCAGCAGCCAAGGATCTCAGCCCACCTATAATTCACCCCTCCACTTT
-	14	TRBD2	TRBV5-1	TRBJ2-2	CASTTSGNTGELFF	TGCGCCAGCACGACTAGCGGGAACACCGGGGAGCTGTTTTTT
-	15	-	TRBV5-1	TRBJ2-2	CASSFSAANTGELFF	TGCGCCAGCAGCTTCTCGGCAGCAAACACCGGGGAGCTGTTTTTT
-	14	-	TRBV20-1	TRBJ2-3	CSARVTTPSSTQYF	TGCAGTGCTAGAGTGACTACCCCCTCCTCTACGCAGTATTTT
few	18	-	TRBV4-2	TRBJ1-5	CASSQDYPGIYSNQPQHF	TGTGCCAGCAGCCAAGATTATCCGGGGATATATAGCAATCAGCCCCAGCATTTT
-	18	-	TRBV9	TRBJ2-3	CASSVDVSTTLWADTQYF	TGTGCCAGCAGCGTAGATGTTTCGACAACACTTTGGGCAGATACGCAGTATTTT
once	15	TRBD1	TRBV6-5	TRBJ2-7	CASNPSGTASYEQYF	TGTGCCAGCAATCCGTCTGGGACAGCCTCCTACGAGCAGTACTTC
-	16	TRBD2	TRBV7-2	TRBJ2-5	CASSPFAGLQRETQYF	TGTGCCAGCAGCCCCTTTGCGGGACTACAACGGGAGACCCAGTACTTC
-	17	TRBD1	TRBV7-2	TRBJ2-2	CASSSSTPGQGFGELFF	TGTGCCAGCAGCTCGTCTACCCCGGGACAGGGGTTCGGGGAGCTGTTTTTT
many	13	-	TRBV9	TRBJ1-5	CASSVDSGGAEHF	TGTGCCAGCAGCGTAGATTCGGGCGGAGCGGAGCATTTT
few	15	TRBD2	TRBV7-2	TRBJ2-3	CASSLSRTRADTQYF	TGTGCCAGCAGCTTGTCTAGGACTAGGGCGGATACGCAGTATTTT
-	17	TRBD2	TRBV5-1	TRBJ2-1	CASSFLSRRTSDNEQFF	TGCGCCAGCAGCTTTTTAAGTAGGAGGACTAGCGACAATGAGCAGTTCTTC
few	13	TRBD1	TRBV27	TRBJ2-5	CASSIGQGRRKYF	TGTGCCAGCAGTATAGGACAGGGCCGCCGTAAATACTTC
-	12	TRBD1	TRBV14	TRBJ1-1	CASSQGGTEAFF	TGTGCCAGCAGTCAGGGGGGGACTGAAGCTTTCTTT
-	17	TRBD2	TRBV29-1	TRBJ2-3	CSVDLGVYSGGTDTQYF	TGCAGCGTTGACCTCGGGGTCTACAGCGGGGGCACAGATACGCAGTATTTT
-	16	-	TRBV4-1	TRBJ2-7	CASSQARQGRVYEQYF	TGCGCCAGCAGCCAAGCTCGGCAGGGGAGGGTCTACGAGCAGTACTTC
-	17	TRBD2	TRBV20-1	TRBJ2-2	CSARVRSGRAWTGELFF	TGCAGTGCTAGAGTACGAAGCGGGAGAGCTTGGACCGGGGAGCTGTTTTTT
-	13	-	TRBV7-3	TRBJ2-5	CASSLTARETQYF	TGTGCCAGCAGCTTGACGGCCCGAGAGACCCAGTACTTC
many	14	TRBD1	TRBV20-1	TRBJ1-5	CSAPLTGGHQPQHF	TGCAGTGCTCCGCTCACAGGGGGTCATCAGCCCCAGCATTTT
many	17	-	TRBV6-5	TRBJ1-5	CASSYSDPRGLVQPQHF	TGTGCCAGCAGTTACTCGGACCCTAGGGGCCTTGTGCAGCCCCAGCATTTT
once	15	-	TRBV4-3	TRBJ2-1	CASSQQTSYFTEQFF	TGCGCCAGCAGCCAACAAACTAGTTATTTCACTGAGCAGTTCTTC
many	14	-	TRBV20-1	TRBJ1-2	CSAIRQEPMDGYTF	TGCAGTGCTATCCGACAGGAACCTATGGACGGCTACACCTTC
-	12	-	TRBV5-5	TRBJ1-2	CASSVSGSGYTF	TGTGCCAGCAGCGTTAGTGGTAGTGGCTACACCTTC
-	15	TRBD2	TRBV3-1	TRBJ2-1	CASSQGGSRANEQFF	TGTGCCAGCAGCCAAGGCGGGAGCCGGGCGAATGAGCAGTTCTTC
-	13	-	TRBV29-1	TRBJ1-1	CSVDREGSFEAFF	TGCAGCGTTGATCGGGAGGGGTCCTTTGAAGCTTTCTTT
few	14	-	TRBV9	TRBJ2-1	CASSVGESYNEQFF	TGTGCCAGCAGCGTAGGGGAATCCTACAATGAGCAGTTCTTC
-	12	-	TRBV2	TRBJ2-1	CASSDGYNEQFF	TGTGCCAGCAGTGACGGATACAATGAGCAGTTCTTC
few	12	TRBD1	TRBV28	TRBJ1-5	CASSIGGTPQHF	TGTGCCAGCAGTATAGGGGGCACGCCCCAGCATTTT
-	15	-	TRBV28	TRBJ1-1	CASSPPRRLWTEAFF	TGTGCCAGCAGTCCCCCAAGACGGCTATGGACTGAAGCTTTCTTT
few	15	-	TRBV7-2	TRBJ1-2	CASSLSGGDNYGYTF	TGTGCCAGCAGCTTATCGGGAGGGGATAACTATGGCTACACCTTC
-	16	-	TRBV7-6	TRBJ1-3	CASSPVEGPSGNTIYF	TGTGCCAGCAGCCCTGTTGAAGGGCCGTCTGGAAACACCATATATTTT
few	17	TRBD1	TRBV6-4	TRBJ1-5	CASSQPGQGVTNQPQHF	TGTGCCAGCAGTCAACCGGGACAGGGGGTGACCAATCAGCCCCAGCATTTT
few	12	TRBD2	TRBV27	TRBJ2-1	CASSSSGYEQFF	TGTGCCAGCAGTTCTAGCGGGTATGAGCAGTTCTTC
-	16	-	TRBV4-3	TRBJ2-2	CASSQEWTVFTGELFF	TGCGCCAGCAGCCAAGAATGGACAGTATTTACCGGGGAGCTGTTTTTT
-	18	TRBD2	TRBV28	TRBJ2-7	CASSLWGTSESRAYEQYF	TGTGCCAGCAGTTTATGGGGGACTAGCGAGAGTAGGGCCTACGAGCAGTACTTC
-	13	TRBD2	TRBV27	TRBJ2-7	CAVSGLDPLEQYF	TGTGCCGTATCTGGACTAGACCCACTAGAGCAGTACTTC
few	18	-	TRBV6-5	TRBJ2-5	CASSYSSARGERQETQYF	TGTGCCAGCAGTTACTCGTCCGCCAGGGGGGAGAGACAAGAGACCCAGTACTTC
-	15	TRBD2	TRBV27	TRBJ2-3	CASSWRTSGADTQYF	TGTGCCAGCAGTTGGCGGACTAGCGGGGCAGATACGCAGTATTTT
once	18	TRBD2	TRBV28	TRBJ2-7	CASSPQGLAGLSSYEQYF	TGTGCCAGCAGTCCCCAGGGCCTAGCGGGGTTAAGCTCCTACGAGCAGTACTTC
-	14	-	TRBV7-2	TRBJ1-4	CASSLIKGNEKLFF	TGTGCCAGCAGCTTAATTAAGGGGAATGAAAAACTGTTTTTT
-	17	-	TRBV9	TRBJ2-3	CASSDIQGRFSTDTQYF	TGTGCCAGCAGCGACATACAGGGGAGGTTTAGCACAGATACGCAGTATTTT
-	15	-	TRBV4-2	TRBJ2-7	CASSQPQGSSYEQYF	TGTGCCAGCAGCCAACCACAGGGCTCCTCCTACGAGCAGTACTTC
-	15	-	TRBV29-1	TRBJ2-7	CSVRARQGGRYEQYF	TGCAGCGTCCGAGCCCGACAGGGAGGAAGGTACGAGCAGTACTTC
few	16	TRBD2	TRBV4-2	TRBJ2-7	CASSQEWTSGPYEQYF	TGTGCCAGCAGCCAAGAATGGACTAGCGGGCCCTACGAGCAGTACTTC
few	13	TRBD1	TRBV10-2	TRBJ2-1	CASSGTVVREQFF	TGCGCCAGCAGCGGGACAGTTGTACGGGAGCAGTTCTTC
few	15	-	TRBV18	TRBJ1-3	CASSPWIGAGNTIYF	TGTGCCAGCTCACCATGGATAGGAGCTGGAAACACCATATATTTT
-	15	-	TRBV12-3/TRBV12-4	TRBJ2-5	CASSFKGSPADAQYF	TGTGCCAGCAGTTTCAAGGGGTCCCCCGCAGACGCCCAGTACTTC